This entry lists 8 T cell receptor beta chains sequenced from one sample in a study of T cells after yellow fever vaccination. TCRdb re-called the 5' RACE reads with MiXCR, one entry per CDR3 protein. The sample has around 530,000 distinct CDR3 sequences, about a sixth seen once. The input for sequencing was PBMCs, taken 4 to 5 days after the first yellow fever vaccination. All receptors come from a man between 18 and 29 years old who received the YFV17D yellow fever vaccine.

This clonotype was picked up a small number of times. The chain couples TRBV7-2 to TRBJ2-3, with D unclear. Germline lookup yields CDR1 SGHTA and CDR2 FQGNSA. The CDR3 covers 11 residues. Trimming removed 4 bases from V and 10 bases from J, with 9 bases in between. The CDR3 spells CASSSDSAQYF. The CDR3 coding sequence is TGTGCCAGCAGCTCAGACTCTGCGCAGTATTTT.

The chain combines TRBV12-3 or TRBV12-4 with TRBJ2-5; 8 bases line up with TRBD1. V shed 6 bases, J shed 5 bases, and the junction held 5 bases outside the gene matches. The CDR3 length is 13 residues. The CDR3 coding sequence is TGTGCCAGCAGAGCGGACAGGGCGGAGACCCAGTACTTC. This sequence encodes CASRADRAETQYF.

This clonotype was counted between two and nine times. This chain joins TRBV9 and TRBJ2-2, with 8 bases matching TRBD1. The CDR3 spans 13 residues. Per the germline V gene, CDR1 is SGDLS and CDR2 is YYNGEE. V shed 3 bases and J 9 bases; nucleotides not matched to a gene: 4. DNA for the CDR3: TGTGCCAGCAGCGGAGACAGGGGATGGGAGCTGTTTTTT. Its protein is CASSGDRGWELFF.

V is TRBV10-3 and J is TRBJ2-7; tentative D call: TRBD1 (5 bases). Germline lookup yields CDR1 ENHRY and CDR2 SYGVKD. This CDR3 has 14 residues. Trimming removed 0 bases at V and 4 bases at J, with 10 bases between. The CDR3 here is CAISESPGLYEQYV. Here the CDR3 DNA reads TGTGCCATCAGTGAGTCGCCAGGGTTATACGAGCAGTACGTC.

This clonotype turned up a few times. The chain has TRBV9 and TRBJ1-1; 7 nucleotides agree with TRBD1. Per the germline V gene, CDR1 is SGDLS and CDR2 is YYNGEE. The CDR3 runs to 15 residues. V lost 0 bases and J lost 1; bases outside the gene matches: 3. The CDR3 sequence is CASSVARTGNTEAFF. CDR3 DNA: TGTGCCAGCAGCGTAGCCCGGACAGGGAACACTGAAGCTTTCTTT.

CDR3 loop: CASSEITGLAFF. CDR3 nucleotides: TGTGCCAGCAGCGAGATAACAGGGCTGGCTTTCTTT. J is TRBJ1-1 and V is TRBV7-9; tentatively, D is TRBD1 (6 bases). Trimming took 5 bases from V and 11 from J, leaving 15 bases between them. Germline V lookup: CDR1 SEHNR, CDR2 FQNEAQ (reference sequence). There are 12 residues in the CDR3.

This clonotype has more than one count but fewer than ten. This chain connects TRBV16 to TRBJ2-1, with D hard to call. CDR1 is KGHSY and CDR2 is FQNENV in the germline V gene. Trimming pared 0 bases from V and 6 bases from J, leaving 12 bases between. The CDR3 runs 15 residues. CDR3: CASSQSGHEVNEQFF. The DNA for the CDR3 is TGTGCCAGCAGCCAATCAGGTCACGAGGTCAATGAGCAGTTCTTC.

Only a few counts were recorded for this clonotype. The J gene is TRBJ2-3, the V gene TRBV20-1, with 8 bases identical to TRBD2. The CDR3 covers 14 residues. V lost 6 bases and J lost 3; bases outside the gene matches: 8. CDR1 and CDR2 (germline): DFQATT, SNEGSKA (reference sequence). The CDR3 sequence: CSAPPPSGTDTQYF. The CDR3 DNA reads as TGCAGTGCCCCCCCCCCTAGCGGGACAGATACGCAGTATTTT.